A selection of T cell receptor beta chains follows, all from one sample in a study of CD8+CD57+ T cells in acquired aplastic anemia. From the reads, TCRdb called clonotypes with MiXCR, one entry per CDR3 protein. In the table there are 150,000 to 200,000 distinct CDR3 sequences, less than 65% of which are singletons. The sequenced sample consisted of sorted CD4+, CD8+, or CD8+CD57+ T cells (not recorded which) from PBMCs. These receptors were taken from a human donor with severe aplastic anemia or a healthy control (not recorded which). Both conserved end residues are part of each CDR3. D genes are given only for firm matches. Clone size is stated in some rows and not others, as once, few, many or a class when expanded.

d_call j_call v_call clone_size cdr3_nt cdr3_aa
TRBD1 TRBJ1-5 TRBV20-1 many TGCAGTGCTAGGGATTACCTGGGAGGGGGACAGGGCGGCAATCAGCCCCAGCATTTT CSARDYLGGGQGGNQPQHF
TRBD2 TRBJ2-3 TRBV24-1 - TGTGCCACCAGTGATTGGAGCGGGAGCTCGACAGATACGCAGTATTTT CATSDWSGSSTDTQYF
- TRBJ1-2 TRBV7-9 - TGTGCCAGCAGCATATATACAGGGTCTCCTAACTATGGCTACACCTTC CASSIYTGSPNYGYTF
- TRBJ1-6 TRBV11-2 - TGTGCCAGCAGCCTATACAATTCACCCCTCCACTTT CASSLYNSPLHF
TRBD2 TRBJ2-2 TRBV9 many TGTGCCAGCAGCGGACTAGCATCCGGGGAGCTGTTTTTT CASSGLASGELFF
TRBD2 TRBJ2-7 TRBV7-3 - TGTGCCAGCAGCCTAAAAGCGGGAGGTGCCTACGAGCAGTACTTC CASSLKAGGAYEQYF
TRBD2 TRBJ2-1 TRBV7-3 - TGTGCCAGCAGCTTAGGTCCTAGCGGGGGGAGGAGTGAGCAGTTCTTC CASSLGPSGGRSEQFF
- TRBJ1-1 TRBV7-2 - TGTGCCAGCAGTTTCGACCCGCTAGGAGAAGCTTTCTTT CASSFDPLGEAFF
TRBD2 TRBJ2-7 TRBV20-1 - TGCAGTGCCGTTACGGGGGGAGACTACGAGCAGTACTTC CSAVTGGDYEQYF
- TRBJ1-2 TRBV20-1 - TGCAGTGCTAGTCCGGACCTCTATGGCTACACCTTC CSASPDLYGYTF
- TRBJ1-3 TRBV5-1 - TGCGCCAGCAGCTTGGCCGGCACCAGCTCTGGAAACACCATATATTTT CASSLAGTSSGNTIYF
TRBD1 TRBJ2-2 TRBV7-9 - TGTGCCAGCAGCGTACAGGGGGCCGGGGAGCTGTTTTTT CASSVQGAGELFF
- TRBJ1-2 TRBV15 once TGTGCCACCAGCGGAAGACCTAACTATGGCTACACCTTC CATSGRPNYGYTF
- TRBJ1-2 TRBV29-1 - TGCAGCGTTGAAGGTGGCAGGGGAACTAACTATGGCTACACCTTC CSVEGGRGTNYGYTF
- TRBJ2-1 TRBV10-3 - TGCGCCAGCAGCCCTAGCGAGGAAGACAATGAGCAGTTCTTC CASSPSEEDNEQFF
- TRBJ2-3 TRBV24-1 - TGTGCCACCAGTGAAACCGGGGCCACAGATACGCAGTATTTT CATSETGATDTQYF
- TRBJ2-3 TRBV5-5 many TGTGCCAGCTCTATCCCCTGGAGATCTAGCACAGATACGCAGTATTTT CASSIPWRSSTDTQYF
- TRBJ2-3 TRBV9 - TGTGCCAGCAGCGTAGGAGGGGCTCAGGCAACAGATACGCAGTATTTT CASSVGGAQATDTQYF
- TRBJ2-7 TRBV19 - TGTGCCAGTAGTATAGATCTCTCTTACGAGCAGTACTTC CASSIDLSYEQYF
- TRBJ2-1 TRBV20-1 - TGCAGTGCTAGCTTTCGGCTAGATGGCAATGAGCAGTTCTTC CSASFRLDGNEQFF
TRBD2 TRBJ2-1 TRBV10-3 many TGTGCCATCGGGGGGGGGGGGTCCTACAATGAGCAGTTCTTC CAIGGGGSYNEQFF
- TRBJ2-1 TRBV7-2 - TGTGCCAGCAGCTTAGGGGTTGGCGGGGGCCCCTACAATGAGCAGTTCTTC CASSLGVGGGPYNEQFF